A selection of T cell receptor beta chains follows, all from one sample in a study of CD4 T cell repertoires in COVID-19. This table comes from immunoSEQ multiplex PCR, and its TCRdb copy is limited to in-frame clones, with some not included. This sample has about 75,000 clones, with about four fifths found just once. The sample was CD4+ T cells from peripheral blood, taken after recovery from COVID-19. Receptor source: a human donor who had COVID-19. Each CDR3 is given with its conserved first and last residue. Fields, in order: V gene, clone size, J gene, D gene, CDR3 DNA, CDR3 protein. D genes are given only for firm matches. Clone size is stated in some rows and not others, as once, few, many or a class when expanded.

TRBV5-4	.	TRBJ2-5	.	TGTGCCAGCAGCTCTTCTTTTCAAGAGACCCAGTACTTC	CASSSSFQETQYF
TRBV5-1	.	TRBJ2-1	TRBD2	TGCGCCAGCAGCTTCACTAGCGGGCCCTCCTACAATGAGCAGTTCTTC	CASSFTSGPSYNEQFF
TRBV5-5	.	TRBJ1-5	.	TGTGCCAGCAGCAGGGAGTTGAGTCAGCCCCAGCATTTT	CASSRELSQPQHF
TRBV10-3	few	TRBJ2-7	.	TGTGCCATCAGTGAGTCGAAAGTGGCAGGGCGGAACGAGCAGTACTTC	CAISESKVAGRNEQYF
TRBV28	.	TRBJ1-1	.	TGTGCCAGCAGCGACAGGCCGAACACTGAAGCTTTCTTT	CASSDRPNTEAFF
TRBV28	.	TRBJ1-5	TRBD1	TGTGCCAGCAGTACCCCCGGGACAGGGAATCAGCCCCAGCATTTT	CASSTPGTGNQPQHF
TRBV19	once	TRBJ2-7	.	TGTGCCAGTAGCCCTGAAAGGGATCTACTCAAGCAGTACTTC	CASSPERDLLKQYF
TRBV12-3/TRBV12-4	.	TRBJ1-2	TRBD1	TGTGCCAGCAGTCCCACAGGGGAGGACGGCTACACCTTC	CASSPTGEDGYTF
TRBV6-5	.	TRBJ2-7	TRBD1	TGTGCCAGCAGAAGGAGGACAGGGGACTACGAGCAGTACTTC	CASRRRTGDYEQYF
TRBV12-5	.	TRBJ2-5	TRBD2	TGTGCTAGTGGTCTCCGGGGGGGCCAAGAGACCCAGTACTTC	CASGLRGGQETQYF
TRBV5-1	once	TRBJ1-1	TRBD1	TGCGCCAGCAGCGTGACAGGGGGCCCGAACACTGAAGCTTTCTTT	CASSVTGGPNTEAFF
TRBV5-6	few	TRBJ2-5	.	TGTGCCAGCAGGACTACACTCAGCGCTGGGACCCAGTACTTC	CASRTTLSAGTQYF
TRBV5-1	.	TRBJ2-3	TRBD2	TGCGCCAGCAGCTTGGGAGGGACTAGCGGGGGCGCAACAGATACGCAGTATTTT	CASSLGGTSGGATDTQYF
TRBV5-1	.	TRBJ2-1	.	TGCGCCAGCAGCTTGGTAGGGACGGTTGGCGATGAGCAGTTCTTC	CASSLVGTVGDEQFF
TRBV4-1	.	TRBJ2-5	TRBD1	TGCGCCAGCAGCCTCACCCAGGGGGCAGAGACCCAGTACTTC	CASSLTQGAETQYF
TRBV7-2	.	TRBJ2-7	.	TGTGCCAGCAGCTTAGGACCTGCGGGCGCCTACGAGCAGTACTTC	CASSLGPAGAYEQYF
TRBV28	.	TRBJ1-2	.	TGTGCCAGCAGTACCGTTGCCCGATGGCAGGGAGATGTTGGCTACACCTTC	CASSTVARWQGDVGYTF
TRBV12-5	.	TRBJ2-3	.	TGTGCTAGTGGTTTGGTGTTAGGGCGTCGCACAGATACGCAGTATTTT	CASGLVLGRRTDTQYF
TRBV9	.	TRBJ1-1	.	TGTGCCAGCAGCCCTCCAGGACAGAGCACTGAAGCTTTCTTT	CASSPPGQSTEAFF
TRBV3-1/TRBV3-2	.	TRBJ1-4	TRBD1	TGTGCCAGCAGCCAACTAATCGGAGGGGGCTCGGCTAATGAAAAACTGTTTTTT	CASSQLIGGGSANEKLFF
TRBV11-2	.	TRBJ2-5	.	TGTGCCAGCAGCTTAGAAGAGACCCAGTACTTC	CASSLEETQYF
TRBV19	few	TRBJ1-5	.	TGTGCCAGTAGCAAGGGAGGTTATCAGCCCCAGCATTTT	CASSKGGYQPQHF
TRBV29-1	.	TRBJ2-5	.	TGCAGCGTTACTGGAGGGGTAATAGAGACCCAGTACTTC	CSVTGGVIETQYF
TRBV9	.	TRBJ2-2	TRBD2	TGTGCCAGCAGCGTTTCGGGACTAGTGACCGGGGAGCTGTTTTTT	CASSVSGLVTGELFF
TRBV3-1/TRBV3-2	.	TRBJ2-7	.	TGTGCCAGCAGCCTTAATCAGGGCTACGAGCAGTACTTC	CASSLNQGYEQYF
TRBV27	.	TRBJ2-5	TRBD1	TGTGCCAGCAGTAGATGGCGGGGACAGGCTTTGGAGACCCAGTACTTC	CASSRWRGQALETQYF
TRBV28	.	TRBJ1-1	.	TGTGCCATCCTCGGTGGGCCCGAGAACACTGAAGCTTTCTTT	CAILGGPENTEAFF
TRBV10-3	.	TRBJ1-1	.	TGTGCCATCAGTGAGGGCACTGAAGCTTTCTTT	CAISEGTEAFF
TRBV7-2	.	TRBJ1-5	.	TGTGCCAGCAGCTCCGGACTGAACAATCAGCCCCAGCATTTT	CASSSGLNNQPQHF